These 22 T cell receptor beta chains were all obtained from the same sample, sequenced in a study of tumor and adjacent non-tumor tissue in lung cancer. The template was RNA from unsorted bulk tissue. The normal lung tissue was taken more than 3 cm from the tumor edge. TCRbeta libraries were built with three rounds of nested PCR, modified from ARM-PCR. TCRdb independently ran MiXCR on the multiplex PCR reads; one entry per CDR3 protein. This table has 90,000 to 100,000 distinct CDR3 sequences, 75% to 85% appearing once. Sequenced input: distant non-tumor lung tissue. Every receptor here comes from a man in his sixties with small cell lung cancer.

Concerning this clonotype itself: A clone one base away is much larger, so this may be a read error. The rearrangement uses TRBV20-1 and TRBJ2-3; 11 bases match TRBD1. This CDR3 comprises 15 residues. Trimming at V came to 6 bases and at J to 7 bases, leaving 12 bases not matched to a gene. Germline assignment: CDR1 DFQATT and CDR2 SNEGSKA (reference sequence). For the CDR3, the DNA is TGCAGTGCCGTACGGACAGGGGGCGCGACAAATACGCAGTATTTT. Encoded protein: CSAVRTGGATNTQYF.

This clonotype showed up just once. This chain links TRBV10-2 with TRBJ2-1; D is unresolved. In germline, CDR1 is WSHSY, CDR2 SAAADI. This CDR3 spans 13 amino acids. V was trimmed by 8 bases and J by 9 bases, leaving 17 bases between them. CDR3 DNA: TGCGCCAGCTGCGAGACTGACAAGAGTGAGCAGTTCTTC. Translated, it gives CASCETDKSEQFF.

Worth noting for this clonotype: One end of the junction varies from germline; a read error may be responsible. V is TRBV10-2 and J is TRBJ2-6; 8 bases agree with TRBD2. CDR1 and CDR2 (germline): WSHSY, SAAADI. The CDR3 is made up of 20 amino acids. The CDR3 DNA reads as TGCGCCAGCAGTGACTCGGGTACTAGCGGTACCCGCTCTGGGGCCAACATCCTGACTTTC. Translation: CASSDSGTSGTRSGANILTF.

Of note for this clonotype: A junction end diverges from the germline sequence, so it may reflect a read error. The chain links TRBV11-3 to TRBJ2-5; 11 nucleotides agree with TRBD2. Germline CDR1 SGHNT, CDR2 YENEEA. The CDR3 is 14 amino acids. CDR3 DNA sequence: TGTGCCAGTAGCCCGGGACTAGCGGAAGTGACCCAATACTTC. It translates to CASSPGLAEVTQYF.

This clonotype was found many times. This rearrangement joins TRBV4-2 to TRBJ2-7, with 9 bases that match TRBD2. This CDR3 has 15 amino acids. Looked up from germline, CDR1 is LGHNA and CDR2 is YNFKEQ. V dropped 0 bases and J dropped 4; count of bases not matched to a gene: 4. The DNA for the CDR3 is TGTGCCAGCAGCCAAGATTCTAGCGGGATTTACGAGCAGTACTTC. Translating it yields CASSQDSSGIYEQYF.

Of note for this clonotype: A much larger clone differs by one base, so this may be a read error. The chain is built from TRBV30 and TRBJ1-5; D unclear. Germline CDR1 reads GTSNPN; CDR2 reads SVGIG (reference sequence). CDR3 length equals 13 residues. CDR3 loop: CSWSVGGNQPQHF. The DNA of the CDR3 is TGTTCCTGGAGTGTTGGTGGGAATCAGCCCCAGCATTTT. Variable domain in full (rest from reference TRBV30 and TRBJ1-5): SQTIHQWPATLVQPVGSPLSLECTVEGTSNPNLYWYRQAAGRGLQLLFYSVGIGQISSEVPQNLSASRPQDRQFILSSKKLLLSDSGFYLCSWSVGGNQPQHFGDGTRLSIL.

As for this clonotype: One end of the junction does not line up with germline, which may come from a read error. V is TRBV14 and J is TRBJ2-2; TRBD2 matches at 9 bases. The CDR3 contains 16 residues. Per the germline V gene, CDR1 is SGHDN and CDR2 is FVKESK. In DNA form, the CDR3 reads TGTGCCAGCAGCCAATGGGGACTAGCTGACAACGGGGAGCTATTTTTT. Translated, it gives CASSQWGLADNGELFF. Full variable domain (remainder filled in from reference TRBV14 and TRBJ2-2): EAGVTQFPSHSVIEKGQTVTLRCDPISGHDNLYWYRRVMGKEIKFLLHFVKESKQDESGMPNNRFLAERTGGTYSTLKVQPAELEDSGVYFCASSQWGLADNGELFFGEGSRLTVL.

V is TRBV29-1 and J is TRBJ2-1; 10 bases are a match to TRBD1. Trimming cost V 8 bases and J 7 bases; bases outside gene matches: 11. This CDR3 is built from 14 residues. In germline, CDR1 is SQVTM, CDR2 ANQGSEA. The CDR3 DNA sequence: TGCAGCCTCTTAGGGACAGGGGCTGAAAATGAGCAGTTCTTC. It is translated as CSLLGTGAENEQFF.

Note on this clonotype: A junction end diverges from the germline sequence, so it may reflect a read error. Written as DNA, the CDR3 is TGTGCCAGCAGACCGACTAACGGGAGTAAAGATAAGCAGTATTTT. Translation: CASRPTNGSKDKQYF. The V and J genes are TRBV12-3 or TRBV12-4 and TRBJ2-3; D perhaps matches TRBD2 (6 bases). CDR3 length: 15 amino acids.

Comment on this clonotype: Sequence at one end of the junction differs from germline and may be a read error. The chain uses TRBV7-9 and TRBJ2-1, with 8 bases that match TRBD1. Germline V lookup: CDR1 SEHNR, CDR2 FQNEAQ (reference sequence). The CDR3 contains 15 residues. This CDR3 is CASSSGTGVYDEQFF. The CDR3 DNA reads as TGTGCCAGCAGCTCCGGGACAGGCGTCTACGATGAGCAGTTCTTC.

About this clonotype: At one end, the junction sequence differs from germline, possibly due to a read error. V and J are TRBV28 and TRBJ2-1; D is perhaps TRBD1 (6 bases). Germline CDR1 and CDR2: MDHEN and SYDVKM. The CDR3 has 13 amino acids. CDR3 DNA sequence: TGTGCCAGTAGTACCACAGGGCTAGGTGAGCAGTCCTTC. It is translated as CASSTTGLGEQSF.

As concerns this clonotype: Likely a read error: the CDR3 ends without its conserved phenylalanine or tryptophan. This chain joins TRBV7-9 and TRBJ2-5; the match to TRBD2 covers 8 bases. Germline V gene sequence: CDR1 SEHNR, CDR2 FQNEAQ (reference sequence). This CDR3 has 17 amino acids. Germline trimming cut 5 bases from V and 3 bases from J; bases unmatched to any gene: 14. Here the CDR3 reads CASSPRLAFGVKETQYL. Written as DNA, the CDR3 is TGTGCCAGCAGCCCGAGACTAGCGTTTGGTGTGAAAGAGACCCAGTACCTC.

In regard to this clonotype: The junction departs from germline at one end; a sequencing error may be responsible. CDR3: CTSSSEPRTSGSGNEQFF. The CDR3, as DNA: TGTACCAGCAGCTCAGAACCGAGGACTAGCGGAAGTGGTAATGAACAGTTCTTC. V is TRBV11-1 and J is TRBJ2-1; 10 bases agree with TRBD2. This CDR3 is built from 18 residues. The germline gives CDR1 SGHAT, CDR2 FQDESV (reference sequence).

The J gene is TRBJ2-7, the V gene TRBV5-1; a possible D gene is TRBD1 (5 bases). The CDR3 has 16 residues. Germline V lookup: CDR1 SGHRS, CDR2 YFSETQ. Trimming took 4 bases from V and 1 from J, leaving 18 bases between them. The CDR3 loop reads CASSPSPSRQSYEQYF. The CDR3 bases are TGCGCCAGCAGCCCGAGTCCCTCGAGACAGTCCTACGAGCAGTACTTC.

The rearrangement links TRBV29-1 to TRBJ2-7; D is possibly TRBD1 (5 bases). This CDR3 has 12 amino acids. In germline, CDR1 is SQVTM, CDR2 ANQGSEA. The CDR3 DNA sequence: TGCATGGCCCTGGACACCTCCTACGAGCAGTACTTC. It is translated as CMALDTSYEQYF.

Concerning this clonotype itself: A junction boundary mismatches the germline segment, possibly from a read error. The rearrangement joins TRBV6-5 to TRBJ2-1, with 11 bases lining up with TRBD2. Germline V gives CDR1 MNHEY, CDR2 SVGAGI. CDR3 size: 17 residues. The CDR3 reads CASSYSIWGLADSEQSF. The CDR3 DNA sequence: TGTGCCAGCAGTTATTCGATCTGGGGACTAGCGGACAGTGAGCAATCCTTC.

This clonotype appeared many times. The genes are TRBV5-5 and TRBJ1-1, with D unresolved. CDR1 SGHKS and CDR2 YYEKEE come from the germline V gene (reference sequence). Trimming left V 4 bases short and J 1 base short, with 8 bases between. The CDR3 has 13 amino acids. The DNA for the CDR3 is TGTGCCAGCAGCCGCTTATGGAACACTGAAGCTTTCTTT. Protein sequence: CASSRLWNTEAFF. The whole variable domain, filled in from reference TRBV5-5 and TRBJ1-1, reads DAGVTQSPTHLIKTRGQQVTLRCSPISGHKSVSWYQQVLGQGPQFIFQYYEKEERGRGNFPDRFSARQFPNYSSELNVNALLLGDSALYLCASSRLWNTEAFFGQGTRLTVV.

The sample holds many counts of this clonotype. V and J are TRBV4-2 and TRBJ1-1, with 7 bases aligning to TRBD1. J lost 9 bases, V lost 5 bases, and 9 bases had no gene match. Germline V gene lookup returns CDR1 LGHNA and CDR2 YNFKEQ. The CDR3 is 13 residues long. The CDR3 DNA sequence: TGTGCCAGCAGCGCCCAGACAGGGACCCAAGCTTTCTTT. This codes for CASSAQTGTQAFF.

V and J are TRBV6-1 and TRBJ2-7; 9 bases are a match to TRBD2. Looked up from germline, CDR1 is MNHNS and CDR2 is SASEGT. The CDR3 length is 16 residues. The junction had 17 bases not matched to a gene; V was cut back by 5 bases and J by 9 bases. The CDR3: CASSRHTGTSISWQYF. The DNA for the CDR3 is TGTGCCAGCAGTAGACACACCGGGACTAGCATCTCTTGGCAGTACTTC.

To note about this clonotype: This likely comes from a read error, as the CDR3 has no conserved phenylalanine or tryptophan at its end. This rearrangement joins TRBV4-2 to TRBJ2-3; 11 bases line up with TRBD2. The CDR3 consists of 17 residues. The germline CDR1 and CDR2 sequences are LGHNA and YNFKEQ. CDR3 nucleotides: TGTGCCATCAGCCAACATCTAGCGGGAGGCCTGGCAGATACGCAGTATTAT. The encoded protein is CAISQHLAGGLADTQYY.

This clonotype was recorded many times. J is TRBJ1-2 and V is TRBV5-4, with a weak D call TRBD1 (6 bases). Germline loops: CDR1 SGHNT, CDR2 YYREEE (reference sequence). The CDR3 contains 14 residues. Trimming took off 4 bases at V and 8 bases at J, with 18 bases between the two ends. The CDR3 DNA sequence: TGTGCCAGCAGCCTGGGGGGGGCGCGGGCAGGCTACACCTTC. As protein: CASSLGGARAGYTF.

V is TRBV11-1 and J is TRBJ2-3; 10 nucleotides align to TRBD2. Germline V gives CDR1 SGHAT, CDR2 FQDESV (reference sequence). Germline trimming cut 4 bases from V and 12 bases from J; bases unmatched to any gene: 22. This CDR3 is 18 amino acids long. CDR3: CASSSGPAGGPVAGTQYF. CDR3 DNA sequence: TGTGCCAGCAGCTCCGGACCAGCGGGAGGGCCGGTGGCGGGTACACAGTATTTT.